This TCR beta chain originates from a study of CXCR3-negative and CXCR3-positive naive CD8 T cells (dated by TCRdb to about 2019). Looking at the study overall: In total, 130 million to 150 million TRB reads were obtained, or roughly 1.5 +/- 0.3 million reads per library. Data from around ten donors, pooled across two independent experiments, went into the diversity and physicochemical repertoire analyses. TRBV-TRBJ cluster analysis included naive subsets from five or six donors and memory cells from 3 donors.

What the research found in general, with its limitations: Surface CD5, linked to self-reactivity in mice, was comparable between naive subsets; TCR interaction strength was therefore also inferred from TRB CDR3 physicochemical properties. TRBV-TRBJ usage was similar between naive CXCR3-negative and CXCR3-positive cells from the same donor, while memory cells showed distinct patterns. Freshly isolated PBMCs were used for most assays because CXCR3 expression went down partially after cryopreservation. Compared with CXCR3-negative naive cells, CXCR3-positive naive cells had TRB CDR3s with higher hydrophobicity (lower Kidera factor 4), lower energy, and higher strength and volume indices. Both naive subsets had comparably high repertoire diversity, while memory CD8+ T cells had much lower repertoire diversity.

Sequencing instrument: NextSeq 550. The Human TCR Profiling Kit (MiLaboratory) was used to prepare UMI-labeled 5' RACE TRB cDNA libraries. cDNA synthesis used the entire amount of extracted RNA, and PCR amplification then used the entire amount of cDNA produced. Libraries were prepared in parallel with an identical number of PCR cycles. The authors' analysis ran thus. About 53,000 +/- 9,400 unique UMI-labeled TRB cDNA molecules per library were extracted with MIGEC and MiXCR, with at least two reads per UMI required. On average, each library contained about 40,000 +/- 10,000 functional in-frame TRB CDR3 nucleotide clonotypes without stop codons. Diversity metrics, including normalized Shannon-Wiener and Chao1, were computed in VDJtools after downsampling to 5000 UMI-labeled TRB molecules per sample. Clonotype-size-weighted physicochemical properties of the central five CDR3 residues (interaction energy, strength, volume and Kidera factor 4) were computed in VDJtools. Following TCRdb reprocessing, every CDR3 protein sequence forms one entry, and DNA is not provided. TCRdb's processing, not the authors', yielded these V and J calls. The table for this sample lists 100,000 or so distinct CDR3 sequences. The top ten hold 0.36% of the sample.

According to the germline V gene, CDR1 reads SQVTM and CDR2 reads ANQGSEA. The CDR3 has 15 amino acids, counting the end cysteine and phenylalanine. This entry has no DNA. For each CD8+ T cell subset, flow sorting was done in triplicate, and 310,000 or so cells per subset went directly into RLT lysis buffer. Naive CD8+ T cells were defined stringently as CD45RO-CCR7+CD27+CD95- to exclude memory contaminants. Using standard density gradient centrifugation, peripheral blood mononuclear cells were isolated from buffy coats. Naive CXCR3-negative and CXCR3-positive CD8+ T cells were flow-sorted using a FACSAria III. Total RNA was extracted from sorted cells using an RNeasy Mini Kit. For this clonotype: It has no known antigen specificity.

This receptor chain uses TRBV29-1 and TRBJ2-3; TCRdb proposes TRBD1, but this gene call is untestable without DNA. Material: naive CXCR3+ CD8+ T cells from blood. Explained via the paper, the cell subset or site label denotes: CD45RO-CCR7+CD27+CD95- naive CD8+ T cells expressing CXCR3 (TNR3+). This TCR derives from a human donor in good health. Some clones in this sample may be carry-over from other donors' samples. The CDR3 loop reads CSVEDHGGGTDTQYF.